This TCR beta chain originates from a study of neurological immune-mediated disorders. From germline, CDR1 is SGHTA and CDR2 FQGTGA. V lost 4 bases, J lost 8 bases, and 9 bases lay in between. The CDR3 extends over 12 amino acids. Time point indicated: longitudinal time-point 1 (baseline). Maryland, USA blood bank volunteers served as healthy controls. Study findings and constraints: Sharing of CDR3 amino acid sequences among expanded clones across subjects was absent, suggesting private repertoires in all groups. Multiple sclerosis was found to have the least TCR clonal expansion, below healthy controls, and HTLV-1-associated myelopathy the most.

5'RACE generated cDNA with 10-nucleotide random UMIs. TCRdb re-called the 5' RACE reads with MiXCR, one entry per CDR3 protein. The sample includes approximately 46,000 distinct CDR3 sequences, 9% to 10% of them seen just once. This clonotype was detected many times. What it recognizes is unknown. This sequence originates from a woman aged 40 to 49 in good health. Material: PBMCs. The V gene is TRBV7-3, the J gene TRBJ2-1; D call uncertain. The chain's CDR3 is CASSSSLHEQFF. CDR3 nucleotides: TGTGCCAGCAGCTCGTCGTTACATGAGCAGTTCTTC.